This entry concerns a single TCR beta chain. Its antigen is unknown. These data come from a study of T cell responses to AZD1222 COVID-19 vaccine. Some clones are missing from TCRdb's copy, which holds only in-frame ones; the method was immunoSEQ multiplex PCR. Among fewer than 40,000 clones listed, roughly 85% were seen once. The CDR3 length is 15 residues. The germline gives CDR1 SGHTA, CDR2 FQGTGA. The V and J ends lost 5 bases and 3 bases respectively, with 17 bases between them. Whole-study results and caveats: Nearly half of spike-specific TCRs reportedly go after variant regions that carry no mutations. There were mostly white British donors and more females than males, and clonal diversity was possibly underestimated. Repertoire collection took place solely once the T cell response had peaked.

This clonotype was sampled from an adult who received the MenACWY meningococcal vaccine as a control. Sequencing used peripheral blood, obtained 28 days after the second dose of the MenACWY control vaccine. The chain carries TRBV7-3 and TRBJ2-7, with D tentatively TRBD1 (6 bases). CDR3 in DNA: TGTGCCAGCAGCCCGAACGACAGGCCCTTCTACGAGCAGTACTTC. Amino acid sequence: CASSPNDRPFYEQYF.